The clone carrying this TCR beta chain was seen only once. Its antigen is currently unknown. TCRdb's table, derived via immunoSEQ multiplex PCR, lists solely in-frame clones and lacks some. In the table there are approximately 50,000 clones, around 80% of which are singletons. These data are taken from a study of T cells in tumors after PD-1 blockade. Across the whole study: Daily vismodegib 150 mg continued in a subset of anti-PD-1-treated patients.

Broader study findings: Blood contained about 43% of the tumor's TCR clonotypes.

Tumor or blood genomic DNA was sequenced, with inputs of about 550 ng to 6,004 ng. The germline gives CDR1 SGHDN, CDR2 FVKESK. This CDR3 region has 13 residues. V shed 7 bases, J shed 6 bases, and the junction held 7 bases outside the gene matches. Here the sequenced sample was PBMCs, taken before anti-PD-1 therapy. The rearrangement uses TRBV14 and TRBJ2-3; 7 bases line up with TRBD1. The origin of this receptor is a human donor with advanced basal cell or squamous cell carcinoma (not recorded which). In nucleotides, the CDR3 is TGTGCCAGCACGGGACAGACGATGGATACGCAGTATTTT. Its protein product is CASTGQTMDTQYF. The variable domain in full, with the rest retrieved from reference TRBV14 and TRBJ2-3, is EAGVTQFPSHSVIEKGQTVTLRCDPISGHDNLYWYRRVMGKEIKFLLHFVKESKQDESGMPNNRFLAERTGGTYSTLKVQPAELEDSGVYFCASTGQTMDTQYFGPGTRLTVL.